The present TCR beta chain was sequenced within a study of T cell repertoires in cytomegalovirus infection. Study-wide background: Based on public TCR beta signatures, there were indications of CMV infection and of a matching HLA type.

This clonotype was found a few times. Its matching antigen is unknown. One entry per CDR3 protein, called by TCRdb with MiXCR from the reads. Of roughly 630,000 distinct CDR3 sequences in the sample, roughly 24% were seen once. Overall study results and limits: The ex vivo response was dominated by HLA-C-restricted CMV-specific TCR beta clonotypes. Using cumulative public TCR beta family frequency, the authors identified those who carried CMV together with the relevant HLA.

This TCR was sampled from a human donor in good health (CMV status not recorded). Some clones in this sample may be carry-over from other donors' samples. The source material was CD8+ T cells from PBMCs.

CDR3 in amino acids: CAKILRQGLNQPQHF. The CDR3 coding sequence is TGCGCCAAGATATTGCGACAGGGATTGAATCAGCCCCAGCATTTT. The chain links TRBV5-1 to TRBJ1-5, with 7 bases that match TRBD1. There are 15 residues in the CDR3. V was pared by 9 bases and J by 4 bases, with 13 bases of the junction left unmatched. The V gene's germline CDR1 is SGHRS and CDR2 YFSETQ.